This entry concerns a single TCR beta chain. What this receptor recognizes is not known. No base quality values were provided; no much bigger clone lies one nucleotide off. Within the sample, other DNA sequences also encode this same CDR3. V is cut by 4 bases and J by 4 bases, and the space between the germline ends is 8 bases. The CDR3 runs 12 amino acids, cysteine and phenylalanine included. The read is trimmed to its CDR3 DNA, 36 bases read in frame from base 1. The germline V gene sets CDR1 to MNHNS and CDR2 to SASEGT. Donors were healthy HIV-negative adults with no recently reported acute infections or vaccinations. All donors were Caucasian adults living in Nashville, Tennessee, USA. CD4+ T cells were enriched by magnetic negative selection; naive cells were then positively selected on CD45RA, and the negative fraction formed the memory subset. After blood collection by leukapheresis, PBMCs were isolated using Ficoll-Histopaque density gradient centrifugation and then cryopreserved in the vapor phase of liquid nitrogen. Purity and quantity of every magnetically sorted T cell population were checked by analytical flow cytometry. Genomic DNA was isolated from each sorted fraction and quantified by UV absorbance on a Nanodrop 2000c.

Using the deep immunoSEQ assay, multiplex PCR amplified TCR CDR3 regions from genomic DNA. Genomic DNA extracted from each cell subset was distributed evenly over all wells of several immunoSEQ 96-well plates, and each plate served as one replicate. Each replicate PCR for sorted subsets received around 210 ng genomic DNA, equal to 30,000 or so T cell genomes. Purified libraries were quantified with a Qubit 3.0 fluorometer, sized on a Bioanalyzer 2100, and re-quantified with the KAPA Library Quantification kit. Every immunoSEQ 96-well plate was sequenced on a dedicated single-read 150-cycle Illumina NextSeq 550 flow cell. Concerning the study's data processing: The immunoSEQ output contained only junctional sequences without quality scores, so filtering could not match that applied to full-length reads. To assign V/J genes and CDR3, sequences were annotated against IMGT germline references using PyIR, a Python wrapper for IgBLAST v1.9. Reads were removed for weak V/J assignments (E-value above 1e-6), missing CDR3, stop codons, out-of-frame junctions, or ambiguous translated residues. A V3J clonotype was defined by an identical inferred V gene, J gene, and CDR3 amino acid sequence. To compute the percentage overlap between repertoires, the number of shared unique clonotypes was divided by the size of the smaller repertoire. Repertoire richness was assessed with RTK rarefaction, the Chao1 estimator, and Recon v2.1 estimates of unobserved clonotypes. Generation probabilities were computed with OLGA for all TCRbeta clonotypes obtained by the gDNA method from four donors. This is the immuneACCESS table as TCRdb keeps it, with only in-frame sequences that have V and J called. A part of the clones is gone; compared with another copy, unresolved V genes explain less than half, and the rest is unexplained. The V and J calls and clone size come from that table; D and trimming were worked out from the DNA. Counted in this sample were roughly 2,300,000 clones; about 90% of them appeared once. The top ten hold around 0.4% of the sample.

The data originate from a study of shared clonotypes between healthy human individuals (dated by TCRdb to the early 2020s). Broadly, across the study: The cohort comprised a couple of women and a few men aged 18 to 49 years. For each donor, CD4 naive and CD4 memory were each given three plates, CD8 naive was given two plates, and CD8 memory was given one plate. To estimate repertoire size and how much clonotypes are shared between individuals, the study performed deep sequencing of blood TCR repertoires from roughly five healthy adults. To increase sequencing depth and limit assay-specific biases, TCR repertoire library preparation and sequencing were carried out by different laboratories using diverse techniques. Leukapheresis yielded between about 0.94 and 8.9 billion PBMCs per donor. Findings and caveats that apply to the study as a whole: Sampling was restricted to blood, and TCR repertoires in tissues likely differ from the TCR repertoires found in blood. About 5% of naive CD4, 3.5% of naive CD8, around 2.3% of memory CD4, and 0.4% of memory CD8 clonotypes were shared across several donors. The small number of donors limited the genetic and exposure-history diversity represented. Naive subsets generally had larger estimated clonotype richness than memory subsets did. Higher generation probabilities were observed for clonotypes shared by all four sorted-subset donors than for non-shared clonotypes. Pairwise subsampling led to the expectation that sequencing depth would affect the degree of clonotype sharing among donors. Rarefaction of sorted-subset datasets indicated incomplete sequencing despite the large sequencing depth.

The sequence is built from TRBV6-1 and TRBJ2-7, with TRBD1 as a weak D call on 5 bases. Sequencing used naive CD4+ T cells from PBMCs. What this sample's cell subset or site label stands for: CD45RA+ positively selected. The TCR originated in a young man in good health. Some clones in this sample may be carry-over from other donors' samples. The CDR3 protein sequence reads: CASSAQGYEQYF. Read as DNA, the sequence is TGTGCCAGCAGTGCCCAGGGATACGAGCAGTACTTC.